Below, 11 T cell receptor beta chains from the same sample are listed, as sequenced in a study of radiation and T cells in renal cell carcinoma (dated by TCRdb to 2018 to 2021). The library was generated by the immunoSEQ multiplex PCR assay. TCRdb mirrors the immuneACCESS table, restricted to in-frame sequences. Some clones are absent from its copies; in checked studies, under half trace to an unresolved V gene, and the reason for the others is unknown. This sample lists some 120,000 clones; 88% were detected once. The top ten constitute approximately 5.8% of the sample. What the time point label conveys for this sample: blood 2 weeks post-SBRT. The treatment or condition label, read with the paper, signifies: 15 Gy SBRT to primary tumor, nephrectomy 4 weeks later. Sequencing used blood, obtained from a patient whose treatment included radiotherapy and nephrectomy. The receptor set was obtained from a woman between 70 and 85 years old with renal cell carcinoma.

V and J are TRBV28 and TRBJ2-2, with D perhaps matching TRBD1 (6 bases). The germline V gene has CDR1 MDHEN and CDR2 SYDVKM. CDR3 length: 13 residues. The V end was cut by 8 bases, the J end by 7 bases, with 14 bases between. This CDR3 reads CASGSQGGGELFF. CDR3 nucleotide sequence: TGTGCCAGCGGCTCCCAAGGGGGCGGGGAGCTGTTTTTT.

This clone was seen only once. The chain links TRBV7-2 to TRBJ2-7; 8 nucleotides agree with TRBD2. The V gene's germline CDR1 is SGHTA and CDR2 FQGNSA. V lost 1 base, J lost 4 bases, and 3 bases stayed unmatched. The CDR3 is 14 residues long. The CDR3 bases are TGTGCCAGCAGCTTAGGAGCGGGGGTTTACGAGCAGTACTTC. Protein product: CASSLGAGVYEQYF.

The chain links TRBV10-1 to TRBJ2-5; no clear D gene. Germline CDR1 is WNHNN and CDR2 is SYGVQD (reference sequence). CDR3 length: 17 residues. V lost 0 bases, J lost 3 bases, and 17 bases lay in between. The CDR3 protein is CASSESEFRVREETQYF. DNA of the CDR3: TGCGCCAGCAGTGAGTCGGAGTTTAGGGTAAGGGAAGAGACCCAGTACTTC.

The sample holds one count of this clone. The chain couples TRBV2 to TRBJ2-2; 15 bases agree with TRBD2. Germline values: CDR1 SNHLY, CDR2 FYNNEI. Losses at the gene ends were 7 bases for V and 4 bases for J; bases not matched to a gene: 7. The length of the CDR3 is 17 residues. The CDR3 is CASTGLAGGPGTGELFF. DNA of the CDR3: TGTGCCAGCACTGGACTAGCGGGGGGGCCGGGCACCGGGGAGCTGTTTTTT.

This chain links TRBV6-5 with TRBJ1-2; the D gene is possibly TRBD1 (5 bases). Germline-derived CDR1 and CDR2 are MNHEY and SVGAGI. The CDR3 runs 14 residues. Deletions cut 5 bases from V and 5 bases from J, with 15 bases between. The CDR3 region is CASSASGRNYGYTF. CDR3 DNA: TGTGCCAGCAGTGCCTCGGGACGGAATTATGGCTACACCTTC.

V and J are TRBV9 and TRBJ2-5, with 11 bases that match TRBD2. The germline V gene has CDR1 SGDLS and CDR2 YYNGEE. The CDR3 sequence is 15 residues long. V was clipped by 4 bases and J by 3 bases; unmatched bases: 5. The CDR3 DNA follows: TGTGCCAGCAGCATTACTAGCGGGAGTAAAGAGACCCAGTACTTC. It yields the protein CASSITSGSKETQYF.

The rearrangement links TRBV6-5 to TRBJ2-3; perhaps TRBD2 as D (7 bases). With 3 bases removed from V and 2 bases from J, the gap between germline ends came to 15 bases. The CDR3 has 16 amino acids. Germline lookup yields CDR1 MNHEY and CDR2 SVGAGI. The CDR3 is CASSYRRGGNTDTQYF. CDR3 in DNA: TGTGCCAGCAGTTATCGGAGGGGGGGGAACACAGATACGCAGTATTTT.

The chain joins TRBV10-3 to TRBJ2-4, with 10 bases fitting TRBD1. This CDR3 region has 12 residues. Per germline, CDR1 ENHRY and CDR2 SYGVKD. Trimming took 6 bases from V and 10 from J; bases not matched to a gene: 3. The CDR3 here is CAIRDRGNIQYF. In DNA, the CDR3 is TGTGCCATCAGGGACAGGGGGAATATTCAGTACTTC.

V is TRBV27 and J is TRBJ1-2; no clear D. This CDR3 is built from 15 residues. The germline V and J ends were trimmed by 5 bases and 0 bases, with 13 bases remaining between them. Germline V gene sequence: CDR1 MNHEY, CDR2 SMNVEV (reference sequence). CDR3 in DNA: TGTGCCAGCAGTCCCCTGACTTCAGCTAACTATGGCTACACCTTC. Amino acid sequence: CASSPLTSANYGYTF.

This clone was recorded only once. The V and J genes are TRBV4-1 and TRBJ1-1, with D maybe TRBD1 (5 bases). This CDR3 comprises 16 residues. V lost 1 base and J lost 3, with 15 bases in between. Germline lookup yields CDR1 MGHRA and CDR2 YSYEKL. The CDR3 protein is CASSQVGEGPYTEAFF. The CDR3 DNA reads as TGCGCCAGCAGCCAAGTCGGGGAGGGACCTTACACTGAAGCTTTCTTT.

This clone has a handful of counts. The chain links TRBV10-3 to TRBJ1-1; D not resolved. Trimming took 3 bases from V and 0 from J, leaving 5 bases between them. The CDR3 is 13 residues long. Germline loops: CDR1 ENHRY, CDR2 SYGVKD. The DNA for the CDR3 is TGTGCCATCAGTGACGGGATGAACACTGAAGCTTTCTTT. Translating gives CAISDGMNTEAFF.